This entry concerns a single T cell receptor (beta chain). Its cognate antigen is unknown. Profiling relied on immunoSEQ multiplex PCR, and the TCRdb table lists in-frame clones only, not all of them. Of 29,000 or so clones detected, 90% to 95% appear once; the ten largest clones hold approximately 0.18%. The CDR3 is 16 residues long. Germline V CDR1 and CDR2: SGHTS, YDEGEE. With 1 base clipped from V and 2 bases from J, the junction kept 6 bases outside the gene matches. This sample was taken from a study of regulatory and conventional T cells in RAG deficiency. Overall study results and limits: Omenn syndrome and CID/AS patients had roughly 100-fold fewer unique Treg TCR beta sequences, versus 9.5 to 10-fold elsewhere. Shorter CDR3s in all patient subsets; >90% Treg-Tconv overlap in Omenn. Shannon entropy fell and Simpson indices rose in RAG-deficient patients.

Conventional CD4+ T cells were sorted from blood as CD25-low CD127-high cells. These records were also assigned to another study, of regulatory T cells. That publication notes: Primers: 52 TRBV forward and 13 TRBJ reverse.

The sequencing sample was made of CD25- CD4+ T cells sorted from blood. V and J are TRBV5-8 and TRBJ2-3; 8 bases are shared with TRBD2. The source is a human donor in good health. CDR3 region: CASSLRAGAYTDTQYF. CDR3 nucleotide sequence: TGTGCCAGCAGCTTGCGAGCGGGGGCCTACACAGATACGCAGTATTTT.